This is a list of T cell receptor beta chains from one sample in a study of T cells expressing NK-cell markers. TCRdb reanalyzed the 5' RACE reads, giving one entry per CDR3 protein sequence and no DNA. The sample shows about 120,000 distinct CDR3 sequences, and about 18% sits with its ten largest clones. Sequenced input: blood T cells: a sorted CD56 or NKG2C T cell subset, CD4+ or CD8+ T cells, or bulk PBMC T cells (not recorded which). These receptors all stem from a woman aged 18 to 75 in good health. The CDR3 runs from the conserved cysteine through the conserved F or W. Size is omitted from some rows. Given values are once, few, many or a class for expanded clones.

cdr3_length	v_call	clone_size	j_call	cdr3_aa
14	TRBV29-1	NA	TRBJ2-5	CSVEPPGPQETQYF
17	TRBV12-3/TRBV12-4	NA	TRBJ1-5	CASSSMMDREVDQPQHF
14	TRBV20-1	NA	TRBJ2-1	CSARGVVVYNEQFF
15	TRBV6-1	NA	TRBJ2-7	CASSHTSGNSYEQYF
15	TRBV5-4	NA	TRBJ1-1	CASSSADRMNTEAFF
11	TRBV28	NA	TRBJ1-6	CASGPSSPLHF
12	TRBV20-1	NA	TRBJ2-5	CSAAGLGETQYF
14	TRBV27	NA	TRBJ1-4	CASGNPTTNEKLFF
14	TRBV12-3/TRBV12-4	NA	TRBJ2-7	CASSFGGITYEQYF
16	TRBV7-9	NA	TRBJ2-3	CASSPRIAGITDTQYF
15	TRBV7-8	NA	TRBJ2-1	CASSSGGSSYNEQFF
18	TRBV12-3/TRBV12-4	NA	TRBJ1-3	CASSSPRGFENGVNTIYF
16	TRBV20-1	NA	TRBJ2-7	CSARDDKPSGSYEQYF
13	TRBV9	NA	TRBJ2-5	CASSVGGSETQYF
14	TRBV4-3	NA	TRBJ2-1	CASSQEGPVNEQFF
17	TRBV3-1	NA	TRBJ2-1	CASSQLSGTHIYNEQFF
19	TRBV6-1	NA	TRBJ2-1	CASSLMGLAGDSSYNEQFF
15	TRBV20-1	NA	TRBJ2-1	CSARDLIGGGEPEFF
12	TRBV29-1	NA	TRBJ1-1	CSVEPGNTEAFF
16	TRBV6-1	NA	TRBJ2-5	CASSLRTGVPEETQYF
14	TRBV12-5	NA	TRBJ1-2	CASGPGGLLYGYTF
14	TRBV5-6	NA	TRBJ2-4	CASSFWGVKNIQYF
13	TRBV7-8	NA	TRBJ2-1	CASSLLFGSEQFF
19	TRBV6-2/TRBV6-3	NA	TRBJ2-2	CASSYLGRESQVNTGELFF
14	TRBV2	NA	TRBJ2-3	CASTGGSGTDTQYF
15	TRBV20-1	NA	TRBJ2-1	CSAPEGGPSYNEQFF
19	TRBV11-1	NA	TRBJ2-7	CASSLPHFEPKATRGEQYF
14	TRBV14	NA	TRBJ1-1	CASSLSQWNTEAFF
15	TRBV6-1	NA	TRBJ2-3	CASSGSWDGLDTQYF
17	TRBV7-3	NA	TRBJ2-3	CASSPLADSGGTDTQYF
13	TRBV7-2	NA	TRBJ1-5	CASSLGVGQPQHF
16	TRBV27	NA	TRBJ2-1	CASSSPTSANYNEQFF
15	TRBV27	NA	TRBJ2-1	CASTIGGPSYNEQFF
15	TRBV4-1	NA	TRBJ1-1	CASSQVGNWNTEAFF
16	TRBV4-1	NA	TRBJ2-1	CASSQETEAPYNEQFF
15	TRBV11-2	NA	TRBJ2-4	CASSLWTGASNIQYF
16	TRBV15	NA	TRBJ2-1	CATEAPRGQGTEEQFF
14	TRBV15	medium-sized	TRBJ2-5	CATSRVRAEETQYF
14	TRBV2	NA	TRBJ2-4	CASRDPLAKNIQYF
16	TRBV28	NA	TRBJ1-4	CASSLKREATNEKLFF
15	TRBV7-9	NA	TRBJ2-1	CAGSLIGTRNPEQFF
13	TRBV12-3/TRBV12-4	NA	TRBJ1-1	CASSFDRNTEAFF
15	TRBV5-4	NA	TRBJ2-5	CASSSLADGQETQYF
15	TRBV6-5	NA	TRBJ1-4	CASSFGQGNNEKLFF
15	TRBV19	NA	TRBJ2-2	CASSIQGAGTGELFF
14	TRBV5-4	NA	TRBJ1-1	CASSLVMGDTEAFF
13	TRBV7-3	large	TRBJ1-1	CASSLGSPTEAFF
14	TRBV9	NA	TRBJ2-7	CASSLGGASYEQYF
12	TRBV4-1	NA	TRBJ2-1	CASSQHVDEQFF
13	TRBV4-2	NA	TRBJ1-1	CASSRTQNTEAFF
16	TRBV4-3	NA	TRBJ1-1	CASSQNGVQGSTEAFF
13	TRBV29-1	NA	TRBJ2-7	CSVESGRGYEQYF
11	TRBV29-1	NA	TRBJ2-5	CSVGPGLDQYF
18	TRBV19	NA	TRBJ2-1	CASSIAPLLGGRAHEQFF
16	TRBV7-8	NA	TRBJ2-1	CASSLLGTSSYNEQFF
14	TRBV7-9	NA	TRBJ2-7	CASSLTGASYEQYF
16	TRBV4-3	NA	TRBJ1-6	CASSQDYGGSNSPLHF
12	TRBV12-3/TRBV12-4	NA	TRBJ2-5	CASSLTGRAQYF
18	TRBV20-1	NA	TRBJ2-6	CSARDHGTGTDGANVLTF